The 2 T cell receptor beta chains in this list originate from one sample, sequenced in a study of T-cell reconstitution after alpha-beta-depleted transplantation in children (TCRdb year 2016). The receptor library was made with PCR. The data were produced on an Illumina HiSeq 2500. TCR libraries were prepared with molecular barcoding, using unique molecular identifiers to normalize TCRbeta repertoire quantification. TCRdb cleaned the public reads at Q25 with fastp, built clones with MiXCR and kept in-frame beta chains. CDR3 protein sequences are deduplicated, and each keeps its most common genes and DNA. Here the sample has around 380,000 distinct CDR3 sequences; 11% occur a single time. Nearly 5.5% of the sample is taken by the ten largest. Sequencing used PBMCs from the stem cell graft donor, obtained from the stem cell graft. Receptors were obtained from a human donor who donated a stem cell graft to a child with acute myeloid leukemia.

The rearrangement uses TRBV24-1 and TRBJ2-1; 7 nucleotides match TRBD2. Germline lookup yields CDR1 KGHDR and CDR2 SFDVKD. CDR3 length: 14 amino acids. Germline trimming cut 3 bases from V and 9 bases from J; bases unmatched to any gene: 7. The CDR3 protein is CATSDPWAGAEQFF. CDR3 nucleotides: TGTGCCACCAGTGATCCCTGGGCGGGAGCTGAGCAGTTCTTC.

This clonotype was counted at least ten times. The J gene is TRBJ2-1, the V gene TRBV30, with 9 bases matching TRBD1. The CDR3 totals 16 residues. Germline-derived CDR1 and CDR2 are GTSNPN and SVGIG (reference sequence). Losses at the gene ends were 4 bases for V and 0 bases for J; bases not matched to a gene: 7. CDR3 sequence: CAWNKKGQGSYNEQFF. DNA of the CDR3: TGTGCCTGGAACAAAAAGGGACAGGGCTCCTACAATGAGCAGTTCTTC.